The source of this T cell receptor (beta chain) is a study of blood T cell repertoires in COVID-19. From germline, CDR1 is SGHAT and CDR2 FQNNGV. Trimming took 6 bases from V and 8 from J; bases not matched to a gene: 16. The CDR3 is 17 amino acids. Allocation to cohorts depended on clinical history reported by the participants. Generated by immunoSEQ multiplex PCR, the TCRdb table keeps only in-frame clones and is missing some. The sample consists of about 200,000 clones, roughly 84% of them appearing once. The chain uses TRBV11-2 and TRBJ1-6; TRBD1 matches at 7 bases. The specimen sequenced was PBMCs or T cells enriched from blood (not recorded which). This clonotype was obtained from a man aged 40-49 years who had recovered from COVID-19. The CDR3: CASSTPRTGSLDSPLHF. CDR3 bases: TGTGCCAGCAGTACACCAAGGACAGGCTCTTTGGATTCACCCCTCCACTTT.